The present T cell receptor (beta chain) was sequenced within a study of blood T cell repertoires in COVID-19. Per the germline V gene, CDR1 is SGDLS and CDR2 is YYNGEE. The CDR3 is 16 amino acids. Trimming cost V 3 bases and J 6 bases; bases outside gene matches: 8. Produced via immunoSEQ multiplex PCR; TCRdb's table is partial and in-frame only. The sample lists about 150,000 clones, more than 80% occurring once. The sequence came from a man between 18 and 29 years old with COVID-19, enrolled during active disease. The sample was peripheral blood. The chain has TRBV9 and TRBJ2-3; 12 bases align to TRBD2. CDR3 protein: CASSARGTSGRDTQYF. Here the CDR3 DNA reads TGTGCCAGCAGCGCCCGGGGGACTAGCGGGCGGGATACGCAGTATTTT.